This T cell receptor (beta chain) was found in a study of blood T cells in healthy people across ages. Study-wide background: Roughly one uniquely barcoded beta molecule per two T cells was captured.

Sample-barcoded 5' priming and a J-beta primer mix drove a second PCR of roughly 6 to 12 cycles. A 12-random-nucleotide template-switch adaptor tagged each cDNA molecule. TCRdb passed the 5' RACE reads through MiXCR, listing each CDR3 protein once. The sample lists roughly 730,000 distinct CDR3 sequences, just over 55% occurring once. Germline V gene lookup returns CDR1 SGHTA and CDR2 FQGNSA. This CDR3 region has 15 residues. Trimming removed 6 bases from V and 6 bases from J, with 20 bases in between. This clonotype was found a few times. The chain employs TRBV7-2 and TRBJ2-5; possible D gene TRBD2, 5 bases. The source is a man aged 35 to 55 in good health. Sequences were obtained from blood. CDR3 protein: CASSSGRPGSQTQYF. The CDR3 nucleotides read TGTGCCAGCAGTTCCGGCCGCCCGGGGTCGCAGACCCAGTACTTC.